This TCR beta chain was sequenced during a study of shared clonotypes between healthy human individuals. About the study: CD4 naive and CD4 memory each took three plates per donor, while CD8 naive took two and CD8 memory one. Study-wide results and caveats: Non-shared clonotypes showed lower generation probabilities than clonotypes common to all four donors. Naive subsets tended to show greater estimated richness than memory subsets.

A CD45RA-negative memory subset and a CD45RA+ naive subset were separated from the CD4+ cells. TCRdb keeps only in-frame clones here, not all; method: immunoSEQ multiplex PCR. This sample carries 550,000 to 850,000 clones, about 74% of them seen once, and the ten largest clones take under 2%. Worth noting for this clone: No antigen is known for it.

This CDR3 has 12 residues. CDR1 SGHKS and CDR2 YYEKEE come from the germline V gene (reference sequence). V lost 3 bases and J 8 bases, leaving 12 bases between the germline ends. Input material: memory CD4+ T cells sorted from blood. Subset in this sample: CD45RA-negative fraction. The source of this sequence is a young woman in good health. The genes are TRBV5-5 and TRBJ2-7; possible D gene TRBD1, 6 bases. Here the CDR3 reads CASSYPGQKQYF. The DNA of the CDR3 is TGTGCCAGCAGCTACCCGGGACAAAAGCAGTACTTC.